This T cell receptor beta chain was sequenced in a study of CD8+CD57+ T cells in acquired aplastic anemia. Study information: DNA recovered from sorted CD4+ and CD8+ cells had a mean of about 3.5 ug. Sequencing produced an average of about 11 million reads per healthy donor for CD4+ cells. Overall study results and limits: Between patients and controls, 25 to 35 CD8+ CDR3 sequences were found in common.

Germline V CDR1 and CDR2: ENHRY, SYGVKD. The CDR3 contains 15 residues. Trimming stripped 2 bases from V and 9 bases from J, with 17 bases between. Profiling of TCR beta VDJ combinations and CDR3 sequences used genomic DNA as template. TCRdb analysed the reads with MiXCR anew, one entry per CDR3 protein. This sample has some 200,000 distinct CDR3 sequences, with around 60% found just once. At least ten counts were recorded for this clonotype. Its antigen is unidentified. The V gene is TRBV10-3, the J gene TRBJ2-1; possible D gene TRBD2, 6 bases. The clonotype was recovered from a human donor in good health. The sequenced material came from sorted CD4+, CD8+, or CD8+CD57+ T cells (not recorded which) from PBMCs. Here the CDR3 DNA reads TGTGCCATCAGTGAGACTGGAGACGGGAGTCCTGAGCAGTTCTTC. Translated, it gives CAISETGDGSPEQFF.